Listed below are T cell receptor beta chains from one sample, sequenced in a study of immune evolution from preneoplasia to lung adenocarcinoma. This table comes from immunoSEQ multiplex PCR, and its TCRdb copy is limited to in-frame clones, with some not included. Altogether 7,500 to 10,000 clones are present, approximately 80% being singletons, with the ten largest covering 4% to 5%. What was sequenced was FFPE minimally invasive lung adenocarcinoma tissue. The receptors were sampled from a person between 65 and 79 years old with lung adenocarcinoma. Some clones in this sample may be carry-over from other donors' samples. CDR3s include the opening cysteine and the closing phenylalanine or tryptophan. The order of the fields is D gene, clone size, V gene, J gene, CDR3 protein, CDR3 DNA. A D gene is named only where the DNA matches it firmly. Size is stated for part of the rows, as once, few or many counts, or as a class when the clone is expanded.

D: TRBD1
size: .
V: TRBV5-1
J: TRBJ1-6
CDR3: CASRRGQENSPLHF
DNA: TGCGCCAGCAGGCGGGGACAGGAGAATTCACCCCTCCACTTT

D: .
size: .
V: TRBV9
J: TRBJ2-7
CDR3: CASSPDTSSYEQYF
DNA: TGTGCCAGCAGCCCGGACACGAGCTCCTACGAGCAGTACTTC

D: TRBD1
size: .
V: TRBV27
J: TRBJ1-2
CDR3: CASSALTGRDGYTF
DNA: TGTGCCAGCAGTGCCCTGACAGGGCGGGACGGCTACACCTTC

D: .
size: .
V: TRBV4-2
J: TRBJ1-1
CDR3: CASSFRVEAHTEAFF
DNA: TGTGCCAGCAGCTTCAGGGTCGAGGCTCACACTGAAGCTTTCTTT

D: .
size: .
V: TRBV18
J: TRBJ2-6
CDR3: CASSPTVPSGANVLTF
DNA: TGTGCCAGCTCACCCACAGTACCCTCTGGGGCCAACGTCCTGACTTTC

D: .
size: .
V: TRBV28
J: TRBJ1-1
CDR3: CASSSGERAFF
DNA: TGTGCCAGCAGTTCGGGGGAGAGAGCTTTCTTT

D: .
size: .
V: TRBV4-1
J: TRBJ1-2
CDR3: CASSLIEQGFYTF
DNA: TGCGCCAGCAGCCTCATCGAACAGGGTTTCTACACCTTC

D: .
size: .
V: TRBV10-3
J: TRBJ2-3
CDR3: CAISSFGTDTQYF
DNA: TGTGCCATCAGCTCTTTCGGCACAGATACGCAGTATTTT

D: .
size: .
V: TRBV7-9
J: TRBJ1-3
CDR3: CASSLAPGLGSSGNTIYF
DNA: TGTGCCAGCAGCTTAGCTCCAGGGCTGGGCTCGTCGGGAAACACCATATATTTT

D: .
size: few
V: TRBV6-1
J: TRBJ1-1
CDR3: CASTVQDREAFF
DNA: TGTGCCAGCACAGTCCAGGACCGAGAAGCTTTCTTT

D: .
size: .
V: TRBV28
J: TRBJ2-5
CDR3: CASAAGGRQETQYF
DNA: TGTGCCAGCGCTGCCGGGGGTAGGCAAGAGACCCAGTACTTC

D: .
size: .
V: TRBV28
J: TRBJ1-5
CDR3: CASSSGGDNQPQHF
DNA: TGTGCCAGCAGTTCGGGGGGAGACAATCAGCCCCAGCATTTT

D: .
size: few
V: TRBV30
J: TRBJ2-7
CDR3: CAWSVHRGPYEQYF
DNA: TGTGCCTGGAGTGTACATAGGGGCCCCTACGAGCAGTACTTC

D: .
size: .
V: TRBV2
J: TRBJ1-2
CDR3: CASKLGSQEYGYIF
DNA: TGTGCCAGCAAGTTAGGCAGCCAGGAGTATGGCTACATCTTC

D: .
size: .
V: TRBV19
J: TRBJ2-3
CDR3: CASSSQGTDTQYF
DNA: TGTGCCAGTAGTAGCCAGGGCACAGATACGCAGTATTTT

D: .
size: .
V: TRBV29-1
J: TRBJ1-1
CDR3: CSVEDRNTEAFF
DNA: TGCAGCGTTGAAGACCGGAACACTGAAGCTTTCTTT

D: TRBD1
size: .
V: TRBV9
J: TRBJ2-3
CDR3: CASSGDRGDTQYF
DNA: TGTGCCAGCAGCGGGGACAGGGGAGATACGCAGTATTTT

D: TRBD1
size: .
V: TRBV30
J: TRBJ2-2
CDR3: CAWSGQGPGELFF
DNA: TGTGCCTGGAGTGGACAGGGTCCCGGGGAGCTGTTTTTT

D: .
size: medium-sized
V: TRBV5-1
J: TRBJ2-2
CDR3: CASSSTGNTGELFF
DNA: TGCGCCAGCAGCAGCACAGGGAACACCGGGGAGCTGTTTTTT

D: .
size: .
V: TRBV25-1
J: TRBJ1-2
CDR3: CASSESRQRPYGYTF
DNA: TGTGCCAGCAGTGAATCGAGACAGAGACCCTATGGCTACACCTTC

D: .
size: .
V: TRBV6-5
J: TRBJ1-1
CDR3: CASAYGEANTEAFF
DNA: TGTGCCAGCGCCTACGGGGAAGCGAACACTGAAGCTTTCTTT

D: TRBD1
size: .
V: TRBV19
J: TRBJ2-4
CDR3: CASSRTGENIQYF
DNA: TGTGCCAGTAGCCGGACAGGGGAAAACATTCAGTACTTC

D: TRBD1
size: .
V: TRBV5-1
J: TRBJ2-7
CDR3: CASSLAGDRADEQYF
DNA: TGCGCCAGCAGCTTGGCCGGGGACAGGGCCGACGAGCAGTACTTC

D: .
size: .
V: TRBV6-1
J: TRBJ1-3
CDR3: CASSWEGGGNTIYF
DNA: TGTGCCAGCAGCTGGGAGGGTGGGGGAAACACCATATATTTT

D: .
size: .
V: TRBV5-1
J: TRBJ2-7
CDR3: CASRDMMYEQYF
DNA: TGCGCCAGCAGGGATATGATGTACGAGCAGTACTTC

D: .
size: .
V: TRBV7-9
J: TRBJ1-2
CDR3: CASSTEGVGYGYTF
DNA: TGTGCCAGCAGCACAGAGGGGGTAGGGTATGGCTACACCTTC

D: .
size: .
V: TRBV30
J: TRBJ2-5
CDR3: CAASQETQYF
DNA: TGTGCCGCTTCACAAGAGACCCAGTACTTC

D: TRBD1
size: .
V: TRBV14
J: TRBJ1-1
CDR3: CASSQYGTGRNTEAFF
DNA: TGTGCCAGCAGCCAATACGGGACAGGGCGGAACACTGAAGCTTTCTTT

D: .
size: .
V: TRBV4-1
J: TRBJ1-2
CDR3: CASSPQQGLYGYTF
DNA: TGCGCCAGCAGCCCCCAACAGGGATTGTATGGCTACACCTTC

D: TRBD1
size: .
V: TRBV2
J: TRBJ2-7
CDR3: CASRDRILGEESYEQYF
DNA: TGTGCCAGCAGGGACAGGATCCTCGGGGAAGAAAGCTACGAGCAGTACTTC

D: .
size: .
V: TRBV28
J: TRBJ1-2
CDR3: CASTLSEGRGYTF
DNA: TGTGCCAGCACCTTAAGCGAGGGCCGCGGCTACACCTTC

D: .
size: once
V: TRBV9
J: TRBJ2-7
CDR3: CASSVTQGPYEQYF
DNA: TGTGCCAGCAGCGTAACCCAGGGCCCATACGAGCAGTACTTC

D: .
size: .
V: TRBV15
J: TRBJ1-4
CDR3: CATSRGGLLNEKLFF
DNA: TGTGCCACCAGCAGAGGTGGCTTACTAAATGAAAAACTGTTTTTT

D: TRBD2
size: few
V: TRBV4-2
J: TRBJ2-5
CDR3: CASSLFSGTTQETQYF
DNA: TGTGCCAGCAGCCTCTTCTCCGGGACTACCCAAGAGACCCAGTACTTC

D: .
size: large
V: TRBV15
J: TRBJ2-5
CDR3: CATSRDPGEEETQYF
DNA: TGTGCCACCAGCAGAGATCCCGGGGAGGAGGAGACCCAGTACTTC

D: .
size: .
V: TRBV2
J: TRBJ1-6
CDR3: CASRETGSSYNSPLHF
DNA: TGTGCCAGCCGGGAGACAGGCAGCTCCTATAATTCACCCCTCCACTTT

D: .
size: .
V: TRBV10-1
J: TRBJ2-2
CDR3: CASSEGANTGELFF
DNA: TGCGCCAGCAGTGAGGGGGCGAACACCGGGGAGCTGTTTTTT

D: .
size: .
V: TRBV9
J: TRBJ1-1
CDR3: CASSVSPIMNTEAFF
DNA: TGTGCCAGCAGCGTTTCACCCATCATGAACACTGAAGCTTTCTTT

D: .
size: .
V: TRBV7-8
J: TRBJ2-2
CDR3: CASSPLKVWSNTGELFF
DNA: TGTGCCAGCAGCCCCTTAAAGGTCTGGTCGAACACCGGGGAGCTGTTTTTT

D: .
size: .
V: TRBV27
J: TRBJ2-7
CDR3: CASSLGQKTYEQYF
DNA: TGTGCCAGCAGTTTAGGTCAGAAGACCTACGAGCAGTACTTC

D: TRBD1
size: .
V: TRBV5-4
J: TRBJ1-2
CDR3: CASSFWDRDRYGYTF
DNA: TGTGCCAGCAGCTTTTGGGACAGGGATCGCTATGGCTACACCTTC

D: .
size: .
V: TRBV7-9
J: TRBJ1-4
CDR3: CASSLGATNEKLFF
DNA: TGTGCCAGCAGCTTAGGGGCAACTAATGAAAAACTGTTTTTT

D: .
size: .
V: TRBV18
J: TRBJ2-3
CDR3: CASSPPSTDTQYF
DNA: TGTGCCAGCTCACCTCCAAGCACAGATACGCAGTATTTT

D: TRBD1
size: .
V: TRBV5-5
J: TRBJ2-7
CDR3: CASSFLGTGVYEQYF
DNA: TGTGCCAGCAGCTTTCTGGGGACAGGGGTCTACGAGCAGTACTTC

D: .
size: .
V: TRBV30
J: TRBJ1-1
CDR3: CAWSGGGNTEAFF
DNA: TGTGCCTGGAGTGGGGGGGGAAACACTGAAGCTTTCTTT

D: .
size: .
V: TRBV6-5
J: TRBJ1-2
CDR3: CASSSEYRAASSGYTF
DNA: TGTGCCAGCAGTTCCGAATACAGGGCAGCAAGTAGTGGCTACACCTTC

D: .
size: .
V: TRBV19
J: TRBJ2-2
CDR3: CASRFGRGGELFF
DNA: TGTGCCAGTAGGTTCGGCAGGGGCGGGGAGCTGTTTTTT

D: .
size: .
V: TRBV19
J: TRBJ1-1
CDR3: CASGWTANTEAFF
DNA: TGTGCCAGTGGGTGGACGGCGAACACTGAAGCTTTCTTT

D: TRBD1
size: .
V: TRBV7-9
J: TRBJ1-5
CDR3: CASNGQGGEPQHF
DNA: TGTGCCAGCAACGGACAGGGGGGGGAACCCCAGCATTTT

D: TRBD1
size: .
V: TRBV7-8
J: TRBJ2-7
CDR3: CASSLWDRGSFSSYEQYF
DNA: TGTGCCAGCAGCTTATGGGACAGGGGGTCATTCAGCTCCTACGAGCAGTACTTC

D: TRBD2
size: .
V: TRBV27
J: TRBJ2-3
CDR3: CASSLVGGGTDTQYF
DNA: TGTGCCAGCAGTCTCGTCGGGGGGGGCACAGATACGCAGTATTTT

D: .
size: .
V: TRBV28
J: TRBJ1-5
CDR3: CASSLRGFGNQPQHF
DNA: TGTGCCAGCAGTTTGCGGGGTTTCGGCAATCAGCCCCAGCATTTT

D: .
size: once
V: TRBV2
J: TRBJ1-3
CDR3: CASSEGLAGNTIYF
DNA: TGTGCCAGCAGTGAAGGGCTTGCTGGAAACACCATATATTTT

D: .
size: .
V: TRBV11-3
J: TRBJ2-7
CDR3: CASSSTGLATYEQYF
DNA: TGTGCCAGCAGCTCGACTGGCCTAGCAACCTACGAGCAGTACTTC

D: TRBD2
size: once
V: TRBV28
J: TRBJ2-5
CDR3: CASMASGRGETQYF
DNA: TGTGCCAGCATGGCTAGCGGGAGGGGAGAGACCCAGTACTTC

D: TRBD2
size: .
V: TRBV23-1
J: TRBJ2-5
CDR3: CASSQFRREGETQYF
DNA: TGCGCCAGCAGTCAATTCCGCAGGGAGGGAGAGACCCAGTACTTC

D: .
size: .
V: TRBV14
J: TRBJ2-3
CDR3: CASSQRLPRADTQYF
DNA: TGTGCCAGCAGCCAACGACTACCGAGGGCAGATACGCAGTATTTT